The rows below give T cell receptor beta chains drawn from one sample of a study of cytomegalovirus exposure and HLA in healthy donors. Assay used: immunoSEQ multiplex PCR; TCRdb lists only in-frame clones, some missing. The table has under 250,000 clones, about four fifths seen once. Source material: PBMCs. Receptors originate from a woman aged 50 to 60 in good health and CMV-seropositive. Both conserved end residues are part of each CDR3. The D gene is left open where the match is weak. Rows may omit the clone size; those that give it use once, few, many or a size class.

V	J	size	D	CDR3	DNA
TRBV5-6	TRBJ2-3	.	TRBD1	CASSRATGTATDTQYF	TGTGCCAGCAGCCGGGCGACGGGGACAGCGACAGATACGCAGTATTTT
TRBV19	TRBJ2-6	.	.	CATKVGANVLTF	TGTGCCACTAAAGTTGGGGCCAACGTCCTGACTTTC
TRBV2	TRBJ2-1	.	TRBD1	CASSVDRGRYNEQFF	TGTGCCAGCAGTGTAGACAGGGGGCGATACAATGAGCAGTTCTTC
TRBV19	TRBJ2-5	.	TRBD1	CASSPRQGWETQYF	TGTGCCAGTAGTCCACGACAGGGTTGGGAGACCCAGTACTTC
TRBV6-5	TRBJ2-2	.	.	CASRTSRGELFF	TGTGCCAGCAGGACTAGTAGAGGGGAGCTGTTTTTT
TRBV9	TRBJ2-1	.	.	CASSVGAGMVNEQFF	TGTGCCAGCAGCGTAGGGGCAGGGATGGTAAACGAGCAGTTCTTC
TRBV19	TRBJ1-6	.	.	CASTTVGRESPLHF	TGTGCCAGTACCACGGTCGGCAGGGAATCACCCCTCCACTTT
TRBV2	TRBJ2-5	once	TRBD1	CASRLDRAEETQYF	TGTGCCAGCAGATTGGACAGGGCGGAAGAGACCCAGTACTTC
TRBV2	TRBJ1-4	once	.	CASSGLGVTNEKLFF	TGTGCCAGCAGTGGTCTAGGGGTAACTAATGAAAAACTGTTTTTT
TRBV6-1	TRBJ2-2	many	.	CASNTGEAGELFF	TGTGCCAGCAATACAGGGGAGGCCGGGGAGCTGTTTTTT
TRBV7-9	TRBJ2-5	.	TRBD2	CASREGLAGKHLETQYF	TGTGCCAGCAGGGAGGGACTAGCGGGGAAGCATTTGGAGACCCAGTACTTC
TRBV5-1	TRBJ1-1	.	.	CASRSEVVRNTEAFF	TGCGCCAGCAGGTCTGAAGTTGTCAGGAACACTGAAGCTTTCTTT
TRBV4-1	TRBJ1-3	.	.	CASSQDQQGPRNTIYF	TGCGCCAGCAGCCAAGATCAGCAGGGGCCGCGGAACACCATATATTTT
TRBV27	TRBJ2-7	.	.	CASSGGSEQYF	TGTGCCAGCAGTGGGGGGAGCGAGCAGTACTTC
TRBV7-9	TRBJ2-7	once	TRBD1	CASSQRDSNYEQYF	TGCGCCAGCAGCCAAAGGGACAGCAACTACGAGCAGTACTTC
TRBV9	TRBJ1-4	.	.	CASSRRGGGVEKLFF	TGTGCCAGCAGCCGAAGGGGAGGGGGGGTTGAAAAACTGTTTTTT
TRBV27	TRBJ1-2	.	.	CASSRTLNYGYTF	TGTGCCAGCAGTAGAACTCTTAACTATGGCTACACCTTC
TRBV6-5	TRBJ1-1	once	TRBD1	CASSRGPSTEAFF	TGTGCTAGCAGCAGGGGGCCGAGCACTGAAGCTTTCTTT
TRBV7-2	TRBJ2-5	.	.	CASSTLAGATEYF	TGTGCCAGCAGTACCTTGGCGGGGGCCACCGAGTACTTC
TRBV4-1	TRBJ2-7	.	.	CASSQDRGTYEQYF	TGCGCCAGCAGCCAAGACAGGGGTACCTACGAGCAGTACTTC
TRBV28	TRBJ2-5	.	TRBD2	CASSSPGGVAGGPTQETQYF	TGTGCCAGCAGTTCACCCGGGGGGGTAGCGGGGGGGCCGACGCAAGAGACCCAGTACTTC
TRBV19	TRBJ1-2	.	TRBD1	CASSKGAELAYGYTF	TGTGCCAGTAGTAAGGGGGCCGAATTAGCCTATGGCTACACCTTC
TRBV15	TRBJ2-7	.	.	CATSRDLGQDYYEQYF	TGTGCCACCAGCAGAGATCTAGGACAGGACTACTACGAGCAGTACTTC
TRBV5-6	TRBJ2-3	.	TRBD2	CASSRIGTSVYYGTQYF	TGTGCCAGCAGCCGGATCGGGACTAGCGTATATTACGGTACGCAGTATTTT